The clone carrying this TCR beta chain was observed a few times. The antigen is undetermined. Isolation of CD4+ naive, central memory, regulatory and stem cell-like memory cells was achieved by sorting via CD45RO/CCR7/CD25/CD127/CD95/CD27. The data originate from a study of beta chain features in type 1 diabetes. Study-level information: Regarding age, gender and cell yields, patients proved similar to healthy donors. Study-level results: Among all four CD4+ subsets, Type 1 diabetes patients had TCRB CDR3s that were moderately but significantly shorter.

V lost 4 bases, J lost 6 bases, and 4 bases stayed unmatched. Looked up from germline, CDR1 is SGHDT and CDR2 is YYEEEE. The CDR3 is made up of 15 amino acids. Expressed TCRB transcripts were sequenced because the entire RNA isolate underwent reverse transcription. Profiling relied on immunoSEQ multiplex PCR, and the TCRdb table lists in-frame clones only, not all of them. There are about 180,000 clones in the sample; 6% to 9% occur only once, and roughly 0.5% lies in the top ten. This TCR was recovered from a young man with type 1 diabetes. The sequenced material came from central memory CD4+ T cells from blood. This rearrangement joins TRBV5-6 to TRBJ2-1; 13 nucleotides line up with TRBD2. CDR3 in amino acids: CASSRTSGGVNEQFF. The CDR3 DNA is TGTGCCAGCAGCCGGACTAGCGGGGGTGTCAATGAGCAGTTCTTC.